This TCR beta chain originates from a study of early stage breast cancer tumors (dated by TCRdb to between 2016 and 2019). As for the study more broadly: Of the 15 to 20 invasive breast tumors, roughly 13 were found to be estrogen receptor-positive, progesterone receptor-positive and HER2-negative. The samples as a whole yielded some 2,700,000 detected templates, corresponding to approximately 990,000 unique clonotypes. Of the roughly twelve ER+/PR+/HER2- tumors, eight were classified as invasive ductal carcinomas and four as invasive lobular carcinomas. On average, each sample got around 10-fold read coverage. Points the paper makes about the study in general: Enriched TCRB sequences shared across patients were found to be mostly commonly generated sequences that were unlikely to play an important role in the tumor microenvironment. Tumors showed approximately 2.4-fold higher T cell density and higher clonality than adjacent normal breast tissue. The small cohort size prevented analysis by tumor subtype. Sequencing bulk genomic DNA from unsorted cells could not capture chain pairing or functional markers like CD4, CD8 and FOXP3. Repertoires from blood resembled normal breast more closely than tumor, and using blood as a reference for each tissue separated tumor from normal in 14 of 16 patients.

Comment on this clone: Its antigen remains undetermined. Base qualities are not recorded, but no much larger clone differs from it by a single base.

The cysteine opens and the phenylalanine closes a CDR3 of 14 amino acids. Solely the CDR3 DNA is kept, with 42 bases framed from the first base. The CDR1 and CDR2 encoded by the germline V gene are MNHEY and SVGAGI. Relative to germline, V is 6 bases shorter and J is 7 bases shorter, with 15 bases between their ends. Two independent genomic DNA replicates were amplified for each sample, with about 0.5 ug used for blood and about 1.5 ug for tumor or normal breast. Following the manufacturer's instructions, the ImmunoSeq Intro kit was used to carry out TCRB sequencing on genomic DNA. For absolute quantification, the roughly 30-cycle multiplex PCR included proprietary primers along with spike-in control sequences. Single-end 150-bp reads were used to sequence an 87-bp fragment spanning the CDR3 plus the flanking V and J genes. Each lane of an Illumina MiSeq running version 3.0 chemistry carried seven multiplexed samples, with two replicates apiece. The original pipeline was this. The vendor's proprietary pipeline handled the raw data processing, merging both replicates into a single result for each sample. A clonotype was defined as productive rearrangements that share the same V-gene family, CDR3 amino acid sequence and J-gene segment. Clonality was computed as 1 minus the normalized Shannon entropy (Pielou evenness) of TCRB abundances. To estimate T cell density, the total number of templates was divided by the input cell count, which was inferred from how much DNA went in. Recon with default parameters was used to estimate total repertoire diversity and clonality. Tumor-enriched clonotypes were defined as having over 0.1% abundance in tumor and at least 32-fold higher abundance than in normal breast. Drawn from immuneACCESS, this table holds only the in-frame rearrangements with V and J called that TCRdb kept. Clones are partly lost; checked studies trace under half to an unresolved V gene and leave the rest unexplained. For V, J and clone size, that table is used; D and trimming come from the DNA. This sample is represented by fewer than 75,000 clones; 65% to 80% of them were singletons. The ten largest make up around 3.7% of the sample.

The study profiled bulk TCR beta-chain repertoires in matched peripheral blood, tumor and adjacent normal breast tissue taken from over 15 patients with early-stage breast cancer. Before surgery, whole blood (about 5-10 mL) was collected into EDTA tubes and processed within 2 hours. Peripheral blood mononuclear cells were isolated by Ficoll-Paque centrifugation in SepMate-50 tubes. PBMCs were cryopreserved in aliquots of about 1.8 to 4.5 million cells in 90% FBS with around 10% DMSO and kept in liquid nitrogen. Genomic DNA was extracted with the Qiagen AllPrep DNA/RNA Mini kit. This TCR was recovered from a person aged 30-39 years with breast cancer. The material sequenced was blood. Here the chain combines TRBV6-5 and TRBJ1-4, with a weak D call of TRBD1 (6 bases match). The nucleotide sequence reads TGTGCCAGCAGACCTGGCAGGGGATTTGAAAAACTGTTTTTT. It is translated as CASRPGRGFEKLFF.